This TCR beta chain was sequenced in a study of brain T cells in children with intractable seizures listed by TCRdb under 2021. General notes on the study: Resected brain tissue from 50 or so pediatric epilepsy surgery cases was initially screened for immune gene transcripts with a NanoString immunology panel. Among the roughly 12 selected surgery cases, pre-surgery blood was additionally sequenced for eight, leaving four cases with brain tissue only.

The paper as a whole reports these results and caveats: Sequencing depth differed between pre- and post-surgery blood, so clones missing from the pre-surgery sample may reflect undersampling. Viral specificity was inferred only from CDR3 sequence similarity, and patients' HCMV serostatus was unknown.

The immunoSEQ assay was applied to genomic DNA to generate the TCR beta chain sequences. As for the original processing: CDR3 sequences not starting with the conserved framework cysteine at position 104 were manually removed. To get clonality, the normalized Shannon's Diversity Index was subtracted from one, giving values from 0 (maximal diversity) to 1 (oligoclonal). To check whether a given CDR3 had different frequencies in two samples, for example brain versus blood, chi-squared comparison-of-proportions tests were used. Public clonotypes were found by searching immuneACCESS, and the VDJdb browser was used to assess similarity to known antiviral clonotypes. The table was pulled from immuneACCESS by TCRdb, which kept in-frame rearrangements only. Such tables lose some clones; where checked, under half of the loss comes from unresolved V genes, and the rest has no known cause. V, J and clone size were drawn from that table, and D and trimming were deduced from the DNA. For this sample there are 110,000 or so clones; approximately 94% appear just once. The ten largest account for about 3.8% of the sample.

What this sample's time point label stands for: resected brain tissue, or blood drawn just prior to surgery. Surgery cases with the highest brain T cell transcript signatures were selected for TCR beta chain sequencing of brain tissue and, where available, blood. Patients had been treated with at least one anti-epileptic drug before surgery. TCR-sequenced patients were children with drug-resistant epilepsy due to tuberous sclerosis complex, focal cortical dysplasia, Rasmussen encephalitis or hemimegalencephaly. Blood samples were collected immediately before the epilepsy surgery. The Monarch genomic DNA purification kit was used to extract bulk genomic DNA from unsorted brain tissue and from whole blood. As concerns this clone: The specificity of this receptor is unknown. No clone much larger than this one lies a single base away; base qualities are absent.

The source is a boy less than two years old with hemimegalencephaly and intractable seizures. The source material was peripheral blood, sampled at surgery.

The base sequence is TGTGCCAGCAGGAAGGGTGTCTCCTACAATGAGCAGTTCTTC. Its translation reads: CASRKGVSYNEQFF. The chain couples TRBV28 to TRBJ2-1, with the D gene not clear enough to name. V lost 6 bases and J lost 0 bases; the stretch between them is 9 bases long. The CDR3 spans 14 residues, from the cysteine through the phenylalanine. Only the CDR3 DNA is retained, 42 bases long and in frame from the first base. The germline V gene encodes CDR1 MDHEN and CDR2 SYDVKM. With the rest looked up from the reference TRBV28 and TRBJ2-1 genes rather than sequenced, the full variable domain is DVKVTQSSRYLVKRTGEKVFLECVQDMDHENMFWYRQDPGLGLRLIYFSYDVKMKEKGDIPEGYSVSREKKERFSLILESASTNQTSMYLCASRKGVSYNEQFFGPGTRLTVL.